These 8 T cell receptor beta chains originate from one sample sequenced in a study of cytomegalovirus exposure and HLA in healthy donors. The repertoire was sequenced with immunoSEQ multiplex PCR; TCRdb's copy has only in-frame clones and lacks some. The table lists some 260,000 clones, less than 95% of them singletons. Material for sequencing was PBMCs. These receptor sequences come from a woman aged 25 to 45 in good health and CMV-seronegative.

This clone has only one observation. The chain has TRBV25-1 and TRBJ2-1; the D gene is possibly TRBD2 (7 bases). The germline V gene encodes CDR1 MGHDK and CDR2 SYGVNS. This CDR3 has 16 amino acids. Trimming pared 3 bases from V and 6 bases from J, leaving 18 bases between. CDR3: CASSDGGGSWGNEQFF. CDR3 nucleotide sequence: TGTGCCAGCAGTGATGGGGGCGGGAGTTGGGGCAATGAGCAGTTCTTC. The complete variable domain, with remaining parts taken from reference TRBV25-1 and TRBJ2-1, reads EADIYQTPRYLVIGTGKKITLECSQTMGHDKMYWYQQDPGMELHLIHYSYGVNSTEKGDLSSESTVSRIRTEHFPLTLESARPSHTSQYLCASSDGGGSWGNEQFFGPGTRLTVL.

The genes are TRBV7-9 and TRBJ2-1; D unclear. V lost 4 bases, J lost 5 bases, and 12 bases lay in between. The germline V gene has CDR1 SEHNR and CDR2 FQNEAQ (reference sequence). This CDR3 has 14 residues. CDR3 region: CASSSTLGNNEQFF. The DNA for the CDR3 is TGTGCCAGCAGCTCGACGCTAGGTAACAATGAGCAGTTCTTC. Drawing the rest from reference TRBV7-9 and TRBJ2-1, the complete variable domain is DTGVSQNPRHKITKRGQNVTFRCDPISEHNRLYWYRQTLGQGPEFLTYFQNEAQLEKSRLLSDRFSAERPKGSFSTLEIQRTEQGDSAMYLCASSSTLGNNEQFFGPGTRLTVL.

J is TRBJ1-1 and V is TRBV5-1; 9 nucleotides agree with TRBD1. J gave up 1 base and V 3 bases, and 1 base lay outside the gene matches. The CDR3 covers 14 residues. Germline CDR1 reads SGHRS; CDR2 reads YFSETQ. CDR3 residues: CASSWDRANTEAFF. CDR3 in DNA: TGCGCCAGCAGCTGGGACAGGGCGAACACTGAAGCTTTCTTT.

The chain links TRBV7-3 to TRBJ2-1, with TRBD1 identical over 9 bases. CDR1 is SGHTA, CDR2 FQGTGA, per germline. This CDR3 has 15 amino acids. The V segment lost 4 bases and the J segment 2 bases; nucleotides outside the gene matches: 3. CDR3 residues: CASSSTGGAYNEQFF. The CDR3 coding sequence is TGTGCCAGCAGCTCCACAGGGGGCGCCTACAATGAGCAGTTCTTC. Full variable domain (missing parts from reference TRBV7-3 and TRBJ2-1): GAGVSQTPSNKVTEKGKYVELRCDPISGHTALYWYRQSLGQGPEFLIYFQGTGAADDSGLPNDRFFAVRPEGSVSTLKIQRTERGDSAVYLCASSSTGGAYNEQFFGPGTRLTVL.

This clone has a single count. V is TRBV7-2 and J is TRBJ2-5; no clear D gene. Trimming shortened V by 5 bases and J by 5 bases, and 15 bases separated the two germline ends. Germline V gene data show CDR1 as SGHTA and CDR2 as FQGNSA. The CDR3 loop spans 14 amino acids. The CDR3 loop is CASSDDQEGETQYF. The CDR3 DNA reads TGTGCCAGCAGCGATGACCAGGAAGGGGAGACCCAGTACTTC.

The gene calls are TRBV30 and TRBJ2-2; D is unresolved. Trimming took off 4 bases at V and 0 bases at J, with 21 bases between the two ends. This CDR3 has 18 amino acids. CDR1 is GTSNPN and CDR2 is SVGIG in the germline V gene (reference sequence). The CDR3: CAWNLYRVRSPNTGELFF. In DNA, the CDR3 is TGTGCCTGGAACCTTTATCGCGTCAGGTCCCCGAACACCGGGGAGCTGTTTTTT.

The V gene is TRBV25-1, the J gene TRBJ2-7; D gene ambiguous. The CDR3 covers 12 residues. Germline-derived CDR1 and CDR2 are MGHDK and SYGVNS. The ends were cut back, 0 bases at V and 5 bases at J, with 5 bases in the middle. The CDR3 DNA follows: TGTGCCAGCAGTGAATATGGGGACGAGCAGTACTTC. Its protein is CASSEYGDEQYF.

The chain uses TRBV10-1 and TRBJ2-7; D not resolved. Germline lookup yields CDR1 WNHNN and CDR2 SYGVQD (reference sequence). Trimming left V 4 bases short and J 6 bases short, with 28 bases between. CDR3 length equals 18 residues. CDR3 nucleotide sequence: TGCGCCAGCAGTGGGGGTCCTGTGGTAGAACCGACCTTGGGCGAGCAGTACTTC. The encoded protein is CASSGGPVVEPTLGEQYF.